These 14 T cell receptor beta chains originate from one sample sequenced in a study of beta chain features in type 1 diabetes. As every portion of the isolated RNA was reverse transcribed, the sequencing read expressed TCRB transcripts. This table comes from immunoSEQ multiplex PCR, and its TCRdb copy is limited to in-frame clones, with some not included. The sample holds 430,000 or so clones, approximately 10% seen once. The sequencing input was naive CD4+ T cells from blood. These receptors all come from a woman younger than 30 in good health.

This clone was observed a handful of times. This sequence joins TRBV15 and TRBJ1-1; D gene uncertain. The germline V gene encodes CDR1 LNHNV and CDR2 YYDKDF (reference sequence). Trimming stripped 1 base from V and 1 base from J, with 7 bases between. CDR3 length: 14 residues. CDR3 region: CATSRVIQNTEAFF. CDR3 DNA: TGTGCCACCAGCAGAGTCATACAGAACACTGAAGCTTTCTTT.

The CDR3 is CASRGRSLSSYEQYV. CDR3 bases: TGCGCCAGCAGGGGAAGGAGCTTAAGCTCCTACGAGCAGTACGTC. The J gene is TRBJ2-7, the V gene TRBV5-1; the D is unclear. Trimming left V 5 bases short and J 0 bases short, with 15 bases between. This CDR3 spans 15 amino acids. The germline V gene encodes CDR1 SGHRS and CDR2 YFSETQ.

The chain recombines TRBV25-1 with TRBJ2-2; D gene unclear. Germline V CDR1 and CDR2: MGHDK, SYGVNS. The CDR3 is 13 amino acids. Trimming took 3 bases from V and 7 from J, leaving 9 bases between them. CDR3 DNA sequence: TGTGCCAGCAGTGAGCGTGGCCACGGGGAGCTGTTTTTT. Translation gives CASSERGHGELFF.

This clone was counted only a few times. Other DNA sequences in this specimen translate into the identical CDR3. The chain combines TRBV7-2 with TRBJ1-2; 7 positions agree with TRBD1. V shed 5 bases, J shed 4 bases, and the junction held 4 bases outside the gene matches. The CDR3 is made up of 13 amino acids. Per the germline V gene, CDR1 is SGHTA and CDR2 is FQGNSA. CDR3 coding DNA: TGTGCCAGCAGCCCTCGGACAGGCTATGGCTACACCTTC. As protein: CASSPRTGYGYTF.

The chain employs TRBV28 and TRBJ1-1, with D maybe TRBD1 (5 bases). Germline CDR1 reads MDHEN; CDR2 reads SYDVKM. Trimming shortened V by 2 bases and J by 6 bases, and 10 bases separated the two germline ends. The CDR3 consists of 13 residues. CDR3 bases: TGTGCCAGCAGTTTAGAGGGGTTTGCTGAAGCTTTCTTT. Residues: CASSLEGFAEAFF.

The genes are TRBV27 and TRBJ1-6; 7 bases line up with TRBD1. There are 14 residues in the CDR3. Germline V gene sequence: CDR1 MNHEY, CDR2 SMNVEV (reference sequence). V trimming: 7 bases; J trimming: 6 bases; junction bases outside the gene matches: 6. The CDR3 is CASTRTGGNSPLHF. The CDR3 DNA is TGTGCCAGCACCAGGACAGGAGGTAATTCACCCCTCCACTTT.

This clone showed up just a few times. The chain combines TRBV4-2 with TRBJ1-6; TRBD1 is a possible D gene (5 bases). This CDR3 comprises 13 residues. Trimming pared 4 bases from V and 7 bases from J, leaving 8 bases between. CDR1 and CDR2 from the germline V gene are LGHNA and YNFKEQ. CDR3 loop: CASSLRQNSPLHF. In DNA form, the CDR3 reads TGTGCCAGCAGCCTCCGACAGAATTCACCCCTCCACTTT.

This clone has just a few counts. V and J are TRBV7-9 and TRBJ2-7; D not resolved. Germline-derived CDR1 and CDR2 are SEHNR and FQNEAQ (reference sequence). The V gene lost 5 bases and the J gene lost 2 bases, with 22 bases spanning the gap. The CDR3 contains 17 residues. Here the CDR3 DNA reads TGTGCCAGCAGCCCCCGGGCAGCACGCGGAACCGCCTACGAGCAGTACTTC. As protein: CASSPRAARGTAYEQYF. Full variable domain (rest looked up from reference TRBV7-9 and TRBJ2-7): DTGVSQNPRHKITKRGQNVTFRCDPISEHNRLYWYRQTLGQGPEFLTYFQNEAQLEKSRLLSDRFSAERPKGSFSTLEIQRTEQGDSAMYLCASSPRAARGTAYEQYFGPGTRLTVT.

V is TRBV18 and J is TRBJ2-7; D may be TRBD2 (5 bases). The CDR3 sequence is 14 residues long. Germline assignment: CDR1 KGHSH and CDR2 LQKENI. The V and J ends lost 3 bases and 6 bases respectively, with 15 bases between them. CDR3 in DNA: TGTGCCAGCTCACCTAGCGCCTCGGGCTCCGAGCAGTACTTC. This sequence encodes CASSPSASGSEQYF.

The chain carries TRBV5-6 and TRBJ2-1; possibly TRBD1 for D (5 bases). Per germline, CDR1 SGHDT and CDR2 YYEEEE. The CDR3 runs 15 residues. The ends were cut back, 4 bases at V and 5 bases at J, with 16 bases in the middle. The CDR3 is CASSPLGASNNEQFF. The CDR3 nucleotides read TGTGCCAGCAGCCCTCTAGGGGCTTCGAACAATGAGCAGTTCTTC.

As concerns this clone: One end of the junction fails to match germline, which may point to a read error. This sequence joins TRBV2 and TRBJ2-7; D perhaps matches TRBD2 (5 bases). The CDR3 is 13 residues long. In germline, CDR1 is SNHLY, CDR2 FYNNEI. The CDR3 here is CASGERRTYEQYF. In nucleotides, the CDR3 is TGTGCCAGCGGTGAGCGGCGCACCTACGAGCAGTACTTC.

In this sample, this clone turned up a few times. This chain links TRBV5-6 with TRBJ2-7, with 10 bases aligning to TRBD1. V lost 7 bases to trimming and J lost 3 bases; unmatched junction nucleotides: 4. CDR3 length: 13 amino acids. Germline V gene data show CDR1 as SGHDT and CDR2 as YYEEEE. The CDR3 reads CASRRDRGYEQYF. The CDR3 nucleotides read TGTGCCAGCCGCCGGGACAGGGGCTACGAGCAGTACTTC.

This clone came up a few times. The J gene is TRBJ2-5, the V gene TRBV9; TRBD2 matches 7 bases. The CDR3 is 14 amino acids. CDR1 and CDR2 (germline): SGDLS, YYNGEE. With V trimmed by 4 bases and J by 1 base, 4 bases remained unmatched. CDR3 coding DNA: TGTGCCAGCAGCCCCAGCGGGACCCAAGAGACCCAGTACTTC. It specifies CASSPSGTQETQYF.

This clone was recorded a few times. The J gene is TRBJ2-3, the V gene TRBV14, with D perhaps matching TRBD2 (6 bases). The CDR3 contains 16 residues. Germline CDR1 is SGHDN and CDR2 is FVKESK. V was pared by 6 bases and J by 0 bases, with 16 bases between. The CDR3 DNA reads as TGTGCCAGCAGTGAGGGGTTGCGGGGAAGCACAGATACGCAGTATTTT. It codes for CASSEGLRGSTDTQYF.